What follows describes a single TCR beta chain. This entry is derived from a study of technical replicates of blood from a handful of donors. CDR3 length: 17 residues. Trimming stripped 5 bases from V and 0 bases from J, with 16 bases between. Germline CDR1 reads SGHVS; CDR2 reads FQNEAQ. TCRdb's copy holds only in-frame clones and misses some; the assay was immunoSEQ multiplex PCR. Of 74,000 or so clones listed, just over 95% were seen once; the top ten hold about 0.2%. Sequenced sample: T cells isolated from PBMCs. The sequence came from a human donor in good health. J is TRBJ1-4 and V is TRBV7-8, with a possible D match to TRBD1 (6 bases). CDR3 sequence reads: CASSESTGRATNEKLFF. The DNA of the CDR3 is TGTGCCAGCAGCGAATCTACAGGGAGGGCAACTAATGAAAAACTGTTTTTT.